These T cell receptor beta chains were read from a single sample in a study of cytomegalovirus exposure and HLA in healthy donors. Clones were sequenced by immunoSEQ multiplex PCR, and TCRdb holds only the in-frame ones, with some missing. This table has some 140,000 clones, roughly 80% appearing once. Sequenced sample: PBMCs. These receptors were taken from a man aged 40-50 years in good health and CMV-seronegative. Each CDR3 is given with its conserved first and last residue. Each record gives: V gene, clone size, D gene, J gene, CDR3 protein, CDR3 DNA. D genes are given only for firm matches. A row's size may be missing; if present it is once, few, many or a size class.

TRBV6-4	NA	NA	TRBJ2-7	CASSDRPGIRQYF	TGTGCCAGCAGTGACCGTCCCGGGATCCGGCAGTACTTC
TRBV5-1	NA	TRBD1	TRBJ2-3	CASSPDRGAQYF	TGCGCCAGCAGCCCTGACAGGGGGGCGCAGTATTTT
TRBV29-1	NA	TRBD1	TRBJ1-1	CSVEGHQGAGVTEAFF	TGCAGCGTTGAGGGACACCAGGGGGCTGGGGTCACTGAAGCTTTCTTT
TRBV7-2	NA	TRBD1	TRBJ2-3	CASSPRDRGWTDTQYF	TGTGCCAGCAGCCCCAGGGACAGGGGATGGACAGATACGCAGTATTTT
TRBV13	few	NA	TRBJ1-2	CASSGDGARGGYTF	TGTGCCAGCAGCGGGGACGGAGCAAGGGGGGGCTACACCTTC
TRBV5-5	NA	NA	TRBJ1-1	CASNVRGGTEAFF	TGTGCCAGCAATGTCCGGGGAGGGACTGAAGCTTTCTTT
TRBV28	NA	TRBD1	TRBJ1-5	CASRTGGNQPQHF	TGTGCCAGCCGGACAGGGGGCAATCAGCCCCAGCATTTT
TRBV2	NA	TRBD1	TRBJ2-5	CASRDIGTGTGETQYF	TGTGCCAGCCGTGATATCGGGACAGGGACCGGGGAGACCCAGTACTTC
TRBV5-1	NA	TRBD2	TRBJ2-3	CASRNAAGGATDTQYF	TGCGCCAGCAGAAACGCAGCGGGAGGGGCCACAGATACGCAGTATTTT
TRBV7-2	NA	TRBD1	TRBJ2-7	CASSLVGQGSYEQYF	TGTGCCAGCAGCTTAGTGGGACAGGGTTCCTACGAGCAGTACTTC
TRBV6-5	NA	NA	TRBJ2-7	CASSYTAGQPYEQYF	TGTGCCAGCAGTTACACCGCCGGACAGCCTTACGAGCAGTACTTC
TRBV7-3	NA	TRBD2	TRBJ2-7	CASSRGGSQYF	TGTGCCAGCAGCCGCGGCGGGAGTCAGTACTTC
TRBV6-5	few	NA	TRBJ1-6	CASSYSTGIVSPLHF	TGTGCCAGCAGTTACTCAACAGGGATTGTTTCACCCCTCCACTTT
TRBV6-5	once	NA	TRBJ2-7	CASSYPVGGSYEQYF	TGTGCCAGCAGTTACCCTGTTGGGGGGTCTTACGAGCAGTACTTC
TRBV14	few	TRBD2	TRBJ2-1	CASSSTSGSSYNEQFF	TGTGCCAGCAGCTCCACTAGCGGGAGCTCCTACAATGAGCAGTTCTTC
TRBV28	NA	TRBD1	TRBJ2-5	CASSPYLGGTGVIQETQYF	TGTGCCAGCAGTCCATACCTTGGAGGGACAGGGGTTATACAAGAGACCCAGTACTTC
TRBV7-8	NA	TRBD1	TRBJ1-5	CASSLEGQGDGAQHF	TGTGCCAGCAGCTTAGAGGGACAGGGCGACGGGGCCCAGCATTTT
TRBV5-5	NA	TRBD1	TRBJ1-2	CASSRGGAEYGYTF	TGTGCCAGCAGCCGAGGGGGCGCTGAATATGGCTACACCTTC
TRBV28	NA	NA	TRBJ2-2	CASSLRPRLTSTGELFF	TGTGCCAGCAGTTTACGTCCGAGACTGACGTCCACCGGGGAGCTGTTTTTT
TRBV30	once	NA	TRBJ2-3	CAWSPGKDTQYF	TGTGCCTGGAGTCCGGGTAAAGATACGCAGTATTTT
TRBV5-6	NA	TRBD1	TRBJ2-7	CASSLRTGPGEQYF	TGTGCCAGCAGCCTCAGGACAGGGCCGGGCGAGCAGTACTTC
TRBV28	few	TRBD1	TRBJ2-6	CASSTGAAGANVLTF	TGTGCCAGCAGTACAGGGGCCGCTGGGGCCAACGTCCTGACTTTC
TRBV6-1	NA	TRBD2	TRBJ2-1	CASLGLAAYNEQFF	TGTGCCAGCCTGGGACTAGCGGCCTACAATGAGCAGTTCTTC
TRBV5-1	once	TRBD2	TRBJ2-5	CASSFTTSGETQYF	TGCGCCAGCAGCTTTACGACTAGCGGGGAGACCCAGTACTTC
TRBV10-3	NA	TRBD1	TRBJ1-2	CAISVFGTDNLQNYGYTF	TGTGCCATCAGTGTCTTCGGGACAGATAATTTACAAAACTATGGCTACACCTTC
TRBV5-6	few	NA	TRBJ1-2	CASSLVLGGYTF	TGTGCCAGCAGCTTGGTGCTCGGTGGCTACACCTTC
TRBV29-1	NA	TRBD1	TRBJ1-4	CSVAGTASEKLFF	TGCAGCGTTGCCGGGACAGCCAGCGAAAAACTGTTTTTT
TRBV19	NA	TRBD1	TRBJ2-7	CASSSGTGLSYEQYF	TGTGCCAGTAGTTCCGGGACAGGGTTATCCTACGAGCAGTACTTC
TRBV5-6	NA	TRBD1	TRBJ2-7	CASSLRQGATYEQYF	TGTGCCAGCAGCTTACGACAGGGGGCTACCTACGAGCAGTACTTC
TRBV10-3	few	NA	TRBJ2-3	CAISENGAPDTQYF	TGTGCCATCAGTGAGAATGGGGCCCCAGATACGCAGTATTTT
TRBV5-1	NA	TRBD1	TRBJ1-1	CASSLTGTNTEAFF	TGCGCCAGCAGCCTGACAGGGACGAACACTGAAGCTTTCTTT
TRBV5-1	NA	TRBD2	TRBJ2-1	CASSLGPPGLADYNEQFF	TGCGCCAGCAGCTTGGGTCCCCCGGGACTAGCGGATTACAATGAGCAGTTCTTC
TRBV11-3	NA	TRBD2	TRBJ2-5	CASSLDLLAGGRETQYF	TGTGCCAGCAGCCTAGACCTACTAGCGGGGGGGCGAGAGACCCAGTACTTC
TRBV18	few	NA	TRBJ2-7	CASSPVRYEQYF	TGTGCCAGCTCACCAGTCAGGTACGAGCAGTACTTC
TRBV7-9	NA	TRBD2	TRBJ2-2	CASSLGLAGARNTGELFF	TGTGCCAGCAGCTTAGGACTAGCGGGGGCCAGGAACACCGGGGAGCTGTTTTTT
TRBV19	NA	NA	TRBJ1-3	CASSIPGNSGNTIYF	TGTGCCAGTAGTATCCCAGGAAACTCTGGAAACACCATATATTTT
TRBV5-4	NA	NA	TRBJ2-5	CASSPPRGMGETQYF	TGTGCCAGCAGCCCGCCAAGGGGAATGGGGGAGACCCAGTACTTC
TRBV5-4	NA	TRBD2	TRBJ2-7	CASSPPGGTSGYEQYF	TGTGCCAGCAGCCCGCCCGGGGGGACTAGCGGCTACGAGCAGTACTTC
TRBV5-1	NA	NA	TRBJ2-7	CASQGGPPSYEQYF	TGCGCCAGCCAAGGGGGTCCCCCCTCCTACGAGCAGTACTTC
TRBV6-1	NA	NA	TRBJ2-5	CASSMDIPPETQYF	TGTGCCAGCAGTATGGACATACCTCCGGAGACCCAGTACTTC
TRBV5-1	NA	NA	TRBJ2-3	CASSFVNDRSTDTQYF	TGCGCCAGCAGCTTCGTGAACGACAGAAGCACAGATACGCAGTATTTT
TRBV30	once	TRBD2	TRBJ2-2	CAWSRASGGNTGELFF	TGTGCCTGGAGTCGAGCCAGCGGGGGAAACACCGGGGAGCTGTTTTTT
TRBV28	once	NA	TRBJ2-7	CASSSLFYEQYF	TGTGCCAGCAGTTCCCTCTTCTACGAGCAGTACTTC
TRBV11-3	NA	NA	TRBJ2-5	CASSLGYSRNQETQYF	TGTGCCAGCAGCTTAGGATACAGTCGAAACCAAGAGACCCAGTACTTC
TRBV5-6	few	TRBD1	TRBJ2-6	CASSFLDRGPGANVLTF	TGTGCCAGCAGCTTTCTGGACAGGGGGCCTGGGGCCAACGTCCTGACTTTC
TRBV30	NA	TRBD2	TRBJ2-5	CAWILAGREETQYF	TGTGCCTGGATCTTAGCGGGAAGAGAAGAGACCCAGTACTTC
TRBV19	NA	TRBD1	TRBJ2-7	CASSPTTGAGYEQYF	TGTGCCAGTAGTCCTACGACAGGGGCTGGGTACGAGCAGTACTTC
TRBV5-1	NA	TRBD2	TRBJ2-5	CASRPGLAGETQYF	TGCGCCAGCCGGCCGGGACTAGCGGGAGAGACCCAGTACTTC
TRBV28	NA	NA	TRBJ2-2	CASSLSPAGTNTGELFF	TGTGCCAGCAGTTTAAGTCCGGCGGGGACGAACACCGGGGAGCTGTTTTTT
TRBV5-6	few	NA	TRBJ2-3	CASSTDGQLSTDTQYF	TGTGCCAGCAGCACCGATGGACAGCTAAGCACAGATACGCAGTATTTT
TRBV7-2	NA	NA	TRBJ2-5	CASSLGGEIDQYF	TGTGCCAGCAGCTTAGGCGGTGAGATAGACCAGTACTTC
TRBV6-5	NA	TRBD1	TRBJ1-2	CASSLKTGGRGGYTF	TGTGCCAGCAGTCTTAAGACAGGGGGAAGGGGTGGCTACACCTTC
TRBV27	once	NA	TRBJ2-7	CASSPPWGDQPTYEQYF	TGTGCCAGCAGCCCCCCTTGGGGGGATCAGCCTACCTACGAGCAGTACTTC